The 7 T cell receptor beta chains given below trace back to one sample, sequenced in a study of blood T cell repertoires in COVID-19. Measured with immunoSEQ multiplex PCR; TCRdb has only the in-frame clones, and not every one. The sample shows about 320,000 clones, roughly 85% of them seen only once. Sequencing was done on a sample of peripheral blood. The origin of the receptors is a human donor in a cohort sampled during active COVID-19.

J is TRBJ1-4 and V is TRBV24-1, with 11 bases lining up with TRBD1. CDR1 is KGHDR, CDR2 SFDVKD, per germline. CDR3 size: 14 residues. The V segment lost 5 bases and the J segment 8 bases; nucleotides outside the gene matches: 3. This CDR3 is CATSGRDRGEKLFF. In DNA form, the CDR3 reads TGTGCCACCAGTGGCCGGGACAGGGGGGAAAAACTGTTTTTT.

The chain employs TRBV10-3 and TRBJ1-2, with TRBD1 matching 8 bases. CDR3 length: 13 amino acids. Germline V gene data show CDR1 as ENHRY and CDR2 as SYGVKD. After removal of 0 bases from V and 6 bases from J, the junction contained 0 bases not matched to a gene. This CDR3 reads CAISESTGDGYTF. The CDR3 DNA follows: TGTGCCATCAGTGAGTCGACAGGGGATGGCTACACCTTC.

This chain connects TRBV3-1 (or the pseudogene TRBV3-2) to TRBJ2-1; D is possibly TRBD1 (6 bases). Trimming pared 0 bases from V and 5 bases from J, leaving 11 bases between. The CDR3 covers 15 residues. Germline V gives CDR1 LGHDT, CDR2 YNNKEL (reference sequence). CDR3 amino acids: CASSQEGANHNEQFF. CDR3 DNA sequence: TGTGCCAGCAGCCAAGAGGGGGCTAATCACAATGAGCAGTTCTTC.

This rearrangement joins TRBV3-1 (or the pseudogene TRBV3-2) to TRBJ1-2; D unresolved. V shed 4 bases and J shed 2 bases, with 5 bases lying between them. Per germline, CDR1 LGHDT and CDR2 YNNKEL (reference sequence). The CDR3 length is 12 residues. For the CDR3, the DNA is TGTGCCAGCAGCCGCGAAAACTATGGCTACACCTTC. Protein sequence: CASSRENYGYTF.

The chain links TRBV24-1 to TRBJ1-2, with 8 positions matching TRBD1. The germline V gene has CDR1 KGHDR and CDR2 SFDVKD. The CDR3 runs 14 residues. V lost 1 base, J lost 8 bases, and 5 bases stayed unmatched. The CDR3 sequence is CATSDLGQGQGYTF. The DNA of the CDR3 is TGTGCCACCAGTGATTTAGGACAGGGACAGGGCTACACCTTC.

This clone is a singleton in its sample. The chain combines TRBV6-5 with TRBJ1-2, with D perhaps TRBD1 (6 bases). Germline V gene sequence: CDR1 MNHEY, CDR2 SVGAGI. The CDR3 consists of 13 residues. V lost 8 bases to trimming and J lost 7 bases, with 17 bases between them. DNA for the CDR3: TGTGCCAGCCGATCCACAGGGACAAGTGGCTACACCTTC. Translated, it gives CASRSTGTSGYTF.

Details on this clone: Since a much larger clone is just one base distant, this may be a read error. This rearrangement joins TRBV11-1 to TRBJ2-3; 10 nucleotides agree with TRBD2. CDR1 SGHAT and CDR2 FQDESV come from the germline V gene (reference sequence). This CDR3 comprises 15 residues. V was pared by 3 bases and J by 2 bases, with 2 bases of the junction left unmatched. CDR3 protein: CASSFSGRDTDTQYF. The CDR3 nucleotides are TGTGCCAGCAGCTTCAGCGGGAGGGACACAGATACGCAGTATTTT.